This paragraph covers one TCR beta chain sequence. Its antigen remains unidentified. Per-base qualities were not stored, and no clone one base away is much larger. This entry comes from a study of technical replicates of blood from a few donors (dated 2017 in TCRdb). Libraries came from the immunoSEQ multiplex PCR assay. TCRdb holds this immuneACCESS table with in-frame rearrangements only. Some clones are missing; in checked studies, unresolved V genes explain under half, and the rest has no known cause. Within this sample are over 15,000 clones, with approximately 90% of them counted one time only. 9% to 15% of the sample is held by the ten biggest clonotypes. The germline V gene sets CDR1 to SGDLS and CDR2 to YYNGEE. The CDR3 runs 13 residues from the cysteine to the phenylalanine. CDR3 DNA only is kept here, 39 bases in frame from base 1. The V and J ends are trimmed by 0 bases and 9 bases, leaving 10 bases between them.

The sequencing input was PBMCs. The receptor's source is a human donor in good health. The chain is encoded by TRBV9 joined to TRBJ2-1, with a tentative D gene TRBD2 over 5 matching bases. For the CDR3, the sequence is CASSVGVEVEQFF. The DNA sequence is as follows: TGTGCCAGCAGCGTAGGGGTGGAGGTTGAGCAGTTCTTC.